This entry lists 15 T cell receptor beta chains sequenced from one sample in a study of CD8+ T cells in alopecia areata. RNA was extracted and reverse transcribed into cDNA as the sequencing template. The data were produced by immunoSEQ multiplex PCR, yet TCRdb's version contains in-frame clones alone and is incomplete. The sample lists roughly 190,000 clones; approximately 60% were seen once. Noted treatment: oral pan-JAK inhibitor, 5-10 mg twice daily. Specimen: CD4+ T cells sorted from blood, collected at week 4, from a patient treated with tofacitinib. These receptors were taken from a human donor with alopecia areata.

The chain links TRBV19 to TRBJ2-2; a weak D match, TRBD1 (6 bases). The germline CDR1 and CDR2 sequences are LNHDA and SQIVND (reference sequence). The CDR3 sequence is 15 residues long. V dropped 8 bases and J dropped 3 bases, with 16 bases sitting between them. CDR3 protein: CASDSRGSHTGELFF. The CDR3 DNA sequence: TGTGCCAGTGATTCTAGGGGGTCTCACACCGGGGAGCTGTTTTTT.

Here the CDR3 DNA reads TGCAGCGTTGAAGATCGAACCCCGGGGGGGGAGCTGTTTTTT. It specifies CSVEDRTPGGELFF. The chain carries TRBV29-1 and TRBJ2-2; the D gene is possibly TRBD2 (5 bases). Germline values: CDR1 SQVTM, CDR2 ANQGSEA. The CDR3 spans 14 residues. With 0 bases removed from V and 8 bases from J, the gap between germline ends came to 13 bases.

Turning to this clone: This sample includes further DNA sequences coding for the same CDR3. CDR3 protein: CSVEDGGTDTQYF. CDR3 nucleotide sequence: TGCAGCGTTGAAGATGGCGGGACAGATACGCAGTATTTT. The chain uses TRBV29-1 and TRBJ2-3, with D possibly TRBD2 on 5 matching bases. V shed 0 bases and J shed 3 bases, with 7 bases lying between them. The CDR3 is 13 residues long. CDR1 and CDR2 (germline): SQVTM, ANQGSEA.

The rearrangement links TRBV6-5 to TRBJ2-2; D not certain. CDR3 length: 12 amino acids. Germline V gene data show CDR1 as MNHEY and CDR2 as SVGAGI. Trimming stripped 5 bases from V and 3 bases from J, with 4 bases between. CDR3 nucleotide sequence: TGTGCCAGCAGTCAACACACCGGGGAGCTGTTTTTT. This translates into CASSQHTGELFF.

The genes are TRBV4-1 and TRBJ1-4, with D perhaps matching TRBD1 (5 bases). Germline CDR1 and CDR2: MGHRA and YSYEKL. The V gene lost 0 bases and the J gene lost 13 bases, with 6 bases spanning the gap. This CDR3 region has 11 residues. The CDR3 DNA reads TGCGCCAGCAGCCAAGAAGGGACACTGTTTTTT. The encoded protein is CASSQEGTLFF.

The rearrangement joins TRBV5-1 to TRBJ1-6; 8 positions agree with TRBD1. This CDR3 region has 15 residues. Germline V CDR1 and CDR2: SGHRS, YFSETQ. V dropped 1 base and J dropped 5; count of bases not matched to a gene: 2. CDR3 DNA sequence: TGCGCCAGCAGCTTGTTGGACAGGGATAATTCACCCCTCCACTTT. It specifies CASSLLDRDNSPLHF. Full variable domain (rest looked up from reference TRBV5-1 and TRBJ1-6): KAGVTQTPRYLIKTRGQQVTLSCSPISGHRSVSWYQQTPGQGLQFLFEYFSETQRNKGNFPGRFSGRQFSNSRSEMNVSTLELGDSALYLCASSLLDRDNSPLHFGNGTRLTVT.

J is TRBJ2-2 and V is TRBV30, with D maybe TRBD2 (5 bases). Germline values: CDR1 GTSNPN, CDR2 SVGIG (reference sequence). The CDR3 loop spans 13 amino acids. V lost 8 bases and J 6 bases, leaving 16 bases between the germline ends. The CDR3 DNA reads as TGTGCCAGTAGTACTAGGGTCGCCGGGGAGCTGTTTTTT. It yields the protein CASSTRVAGELFF.

V usage is TRBV4-2 and J usage is TRBJ2-7; D not resolved. Deletions cut 0 bases from V and 0 bases from J, with 15 bases between. Germline V gives CDR1 LGHNA, CDR2 YNFKEQ. This CDR3 has 17 amino acids. CDR3 DNA: TGTGCCAGCAGCCAAGATTCGGCGCTTACCACCTCCTACGAGCAGTACTTC. It yields the protein CASSQDSALTTSYEQYF.

This clone was counted between two and nine times. V gene TRBV5-4 combines with J gene TRBJ2-5; TRBD2 might be the D (5 bases). The CDR3 sequence is 14 residues long. Germline CDR1 reads SGHNT; CDR2 reads YYREEE (reference sequence). Trimming cost V 4 bases and J 3 bases, with 13 bases left between them. CDR3 coding DNA: TGTGCCAGCAGCACCGGTCGGGGAGAAGAGACCCAGTACTTC. Its translation: CASSTGRGEETQYF.

The J gene is TRBJ1-5, the V gene TRBV11-2; no reliable D call. V was trimmed by 0 bases and J by 6 bases, leaving 9 bases between them. Per the germline V gene, CDR1 is SGHAT and CDR2 is FQNNGV. This CDR3 is built from 14 residues. The CDR3 region has the DNA TGTGCCAGCAGCTTAGAGGGGATGGGTCAGCCCCAGCATTTT. This codes for CASSLEGMGQPQHF.

V is TRBV27 and J is TRBJ1-5; the D is unclear. CDR3 size: 13 residues. The germline CDR1 and CDR2 sequences are MNHEY and SMNVEV (reference sequence). Trimming removed 5 bases from V and 5 bases from J, with 10 bases in between. For the CDR3, the DNA is TGTGCCAGCAGTCACAAGAGGGATCAGCCCCAGCATTTT. This encodes CASSHKRDQPQHF.

This clone is a singleton in its sample. V gene TRBV15 combines with J gene TRBJ1-5, with 10 bases that match TRBD1. The CDR3 is 15 amino acids. The J segment lost 5 bases and the V segment lost 2 bases, leaving 3 bases of the junction unmatched. Germline assignment: CDR1 LNHNV and CDR2 YYDKDF (reference sequence). CDR3 coding DNA: TGTGCCACCAGCAGACGGGGGACAGGGGATCAGCCCCAGCATTTT. Translating gives CATSRRGTGDQPQHF.

This clone has a single count. The rearrangement links TRBV30 to TRBJ2-5, with a possible D match to TRBD2 (6 bases). Trimming left V 3 bases short and J 7 bases short, with 9 bases between. CDR3 length: 11 amino acids. In germline, CDR1 is GTSNPN, CDR2 SVGIG (reference sequence). The CDR3 DNA reads TGTGCCTGGAGGGCGGGGTGGACCCAGTACTTC. This codes for CAWRAGWTQYF.

This chain links TRBV7-2 with TRBJ1-5, with D possibly TRBD1 on 6 matching bases. V lost 6 bases and J lost 8, with 17 bases in between. Germline V gives CDR1 SGHTA, CDR2 FQGNSA. This CDR3 contains 14 residues. The CDR3 region has the DNA TGTGCCAGCAGTTCCTCGACCAGGACAGAGCCCCAGCATTTT. Protein sequence: CASSSSTRTEPQHF.

A few counts support this clone. This chain connects TRBV2 to TRBJ1-5, with TRBD1 identical over 7 bases. From germline, CDR1 is SNHLY and CDR2 FYNNEI. The CDR3 loop spans 15 amino acids. With 6 bases clipped from V and 0 bases from J, the junction kept 5 bases outside the gene matches. The chain's CDR3 is CASRGDRDSNQPQHF. CDR3 bases: TGTGCCAGCAGAGGAGACAGGGATAGCAATCAGCCCCAGCATTTT. The full variable domain, with the rest looked up from reference TRBV2 and TRBJ1-5, is EPEVTQTPSHQVTQMGQEVILRCVPISNHLYFYWYRQILGQKVEFLVSFYNNEISEKSEIFDDQFSVERPDGSNFTLKIRSTKLEDSAMYFCASRGDRDSNQPQHFGDGTRLSIL.